The 27 T cell receptor beta chains listed next were all sequenced from one sample in a study of cytomegalovirus exposure and HLA in healthy donors. Method: immunoSEQ multiplex PCR; TCRdb's copy keeps in-frame clones and lacks some. The sample carries some 110,000 clones, about 88% recorded once. The sample comprised PBMCs. These receptors originate from a woman aged 18-29 years in good health and CMV-seropositive.

This chain links TRBV5-1 with TRBJ1-5, with D possibly TRBD1 on 6 matching bases. The V end was cut by 3 bases, the J end by 3 bases, with 7 bases between. The CDR3 contains 13 residues. From germline, CDR1 is SGHRS and CDR2 YFSETQ. In DNA form, the CDR3 reads TGCGCCAGCAGCTGGGACACCAATCAGCCCCAGCATTTT. Translating it yields CASSWDTNQPQHF.

The gene calls are TRBV6-1 and TRBJ2-3, with TRBD1 identical over 12 bases. Germline assignment: CDR1 MNHNS and CDR2 SASEGT. The ends lost 8 bases at V and 6 bases at J; junction bases unmatched: 9. This CDR3 has 15 residues. CDR3 sequence (DNA): TGTGCCAGCGGCGAGGGGACAGGGGGCGCGGATACGCAGTATTTT. Its protein product is CASGEGTGGADTQYF.

The chain combines TRBV10-3 with TRBJ2-4; 14 bases are shared with TRBD2. CDR1 is ENHRY, CDR2 SYGVKD, per germline. V trimming: 10 bases; J trimming: 0 bases; junction bases outside the gene matches: 5. The length of the CDR3 is 16 residues. CDR3 in amino acids: CATGTSGRIAKNIQYF. The CDR3 bases are TGTGCCACCGGGACTAGCGGGAGAATAGCCAAAAACATTCAGTACTTC.

This chain uses TRBV29-1 with TRBJ2-5, with TRBD2 matching 7 bases. CDR1 and CDR2 from the germline V gene are SQVTM and ANQGSEA. The V gene end was trimmed by 4 bases and the J gene end by 5 bases; junction bases not matched to a gene: 19. The CDR3 runs 17 residues. CDR3 nucleotides: TGCAGCGTTGCACAACGCCGACTAGCCGGGGAGAGGGAGACCCAGTACTTC. Its protein product is CSVAQRRLAGERETQYF.

The chain employs TRBV28 and TRBJ2-7; TRBD2 is a possible D gene (6 bases). Germline V gene lookup returns CDR1 MDHEN and CDR2 SYDVKM. The V end lost 5 bases, the J end lost 7 bases, and 12 bases lay between the germline ends. This CDR3 has 12 amino acids. Here the CDR3 reads CASSPNRGEQYV. The CDR3 DNA follows: TGTGCCAGCAGTCCAAATCGGGGGGAGCAGTACGTC.

The rearrangement joins TRBV7-9 to TRBJ2-3; D gene ambiguous. V was shortened by 4 bases and J by 2 bases, with 7 bases between the two germline ends. Germline V gives CDR1 SEHNR, CDR2 FQNEAQ (reference sequence). This CDR3 spans 13 amino acids. The CDR3 loop reads CASSYYNTDTQYF. The CDR3 DNA reads as TGTGCCAGCAGCTACTATAACACAGATACGCAGTATTTT.

V gene TRBV9 combines with J gene TRBJ1-2; 9 bases fit TRBD1. Germline assignment: CDR1 SGDLS and CDR2 YYNGEE. The CDR3 runs to 16 residues. V shed 3 bases and J 7 bases; nucleotides not matched to a gene: 13. This CDR3 reads CASSAPPSGTGFGYTF. CDR3 sequence (DNA): TGTGCCAGCAGCGCGCCCCCATCCGGGACAGGGTTTGGCTACACCTTC.

CDR3 sequence: CASSLGTSGADTQYF. The DNA for the CDR3 is TGTGCCAGCAGCTTAGGGACATCCGGCGCAGATACGCAGTATTTT. The genes are TRBV7-9 and TRBJ2-3; D is possibly TRBD1 (5 bases). The V and J ends lost 1 base and 4 bases respectively, with 12 bases between them. The CDR3 sequence is 15 residues long. Per the germline V gene, CDR1 is SEHNR and CDR2 is FQNEAQ (reference sequence).

This chain joins TRBV19 and TRBJ2-7; D might be TRBD2 (6 bases). Germline lookup yields CDR1 LNHDA and CDR2 SQIVND (reference sequence). V lost 1 base and J lost 4, with 8 bases in between. The CDR3 has 13 amino acids. This CDR3 is CASSIGRGYEQYV. The CDR3 bases are TGTGCCAGTAGTATAGGACGGGGGTACGAGCAGTACGTC.

V gene TRBV6-1 combines with J gene TRBJ1-1, with 9 bases that match TRBD1. Germline loops: CDR1 MNHNS, CDR2 SASEGT. The CDR3 runs to 15 residues. Trimming at V came to 5 bases and at J to 0 bases, leaving 4 bases not matched to a gene. CDR3 amino acids: CASSRDRALNTEAFF. The CDR3 coding sequence is TGTGCCAGCAGTAGGGACAGGGCCCTGAACACTGAAGCTTTCTTT.

The rearrangement joins TRBV6-1 to TRBJ2-3, with a weak D call TRBD2 (5 bases). Trimming shortened V by 8 bases and J by 5 bases, and 14 bases separated the two germline ends. The CDR3 totals 13 residues. Germline V CDR1 and CDR2: MNHNS, SASEGT. The CDR3, as DNA: TGTGCCAGCGGTCTGGTCGGGGAAGATACGCAGTATTTT. Amino acid sequence: CASGLVGEDTQYF.

The rearrangement uses TRBV6-6 and TRBJ1-4, with D perhaps matching TRBD1 (5 bases). The V gene's germline CDR1 is MNHNY and CDR2 SVGAGI (reference sequence). The CDR3 loop spans 15 amino acids. Trimming cost V 8 bases and J 11 bases, with 24 bases left between them. DNA of the CDR3: TGTGCCAGCCTCGCTAAAGACAGCGAATTTAGTAAACTGTTTTTT. Protein product: CASLAKDSEFSKLFF.

The rearrangement links TRBV5-1 to TRBJ1-3, with TRBD1 identical over 10 bases. The V gene end was trimmed by 5 bases and the J gene end by 4 bases; junction bases not matched to a gene: 18. The germline V gene has CDR1 SGHRS and CDR2 YFSETQ. There are 19 residues in the CDR3. CDR3 region: CASSRGTGALGSPGNTIYF. The CDR3 region has the DNA TGCGCCAGCAGTAGAGGGACAGGGGCGTTAGGATCTCCCGGAAACACCATATATTTT.

This chain uses TRBV29-1 with TRBJ2-5; D call uncertain. With 1 base removed from V and 4 bases from J, the gap between germline ends came to 16 bases. There are 15 residues in the CDR3. CDR1 and CDR2 from the germline V gene are SQVTM and ANQGSEA. CDR3 region: CSVEGSSSLGETQYF. As DNA, the CDR3 is TGCAGCGTTGAAGGGTCGTCGTCGCTCGGAGAGACCCAGTACTTC.

The chain employs TRBV4-1 and TRBJ2-3; maybe TRBD2 (5 bases). Germline CDR1 and CDR2: MGHRA and YSYEKL. The V and J ends lost 0 bases and 0 bases respectively, with 7 bases between them. The CDR3 spans 15 residues. CDR3 protein: CASSQEGASTDTQYF. CDR3 bases: TGCGCCAGCAGCCAAGAGGGAGCTAGCACAGATACGCAGTATTTT.

The chain is built from TRBV10-2 and TRBJ2-7, with a possible D match to TRBD2 (7 bases). From germline, CDR1 is WSHSY and CDR2 SAAADI. The V end was cut by 4 bases, the J end by 4 bases, with 20 bases between. This CDR3 has 16 residues. The CDR3 DNA sequence: TGCGCCAGCAGTGGACCCCTGAAGGGGGGGGGTTACGAGCAGTACTTC. Protein product: CASSGPLKGGGYEQYF.

This chain's CDR3 is CASSQAGLADNEQFF. Written as DNA, the CDR3 is TGCGCCAGCAGCCAAGCTGGACTAGCTGACAATGAGCAGTTCTTC. The rearrangement joins TRBV4-1 to TRBJ2-1, with 8 positions matching TRBD2. The germline V gene encodes CDR1 MGHRA and CDR2 YSYEKL. The CDR3 has 15 residues. V lost 1 base to trimming and J lost 5 bases; unmatched junction nucleotides: 4.

A few counts support this clone. Lacking the conserved final phenylalanine or tryptophan, this CDR3 likely reflects a read error. The DNA is left out, because the CDR3 cannot be placed on it with certainty; the CDR3 is given as TCRdb lists it. The V call is TRBV9, the J call TRBJ2-7; the table names TRBD1, a call not compared with the DNA. Germline V CDR1 and CDR2: SGDLS, YYNGEE. The CDR3 comprises 9 residues, both ends counted. The CDR3 protein is CATRDRGFL.

This rearrangement joins TRBV27 to TRBJ1-5; D may be TRBD1 (5 bases). The V end was cut by 2 bases, the J end by 1 base, with 9 bases between. Germline CDR1 and CDR2: MNHEY and SMNVEV (reference sequence). This CDR3 comprises 15 residues. CDR3 in DNA: TGTGCCAGCAGTTTAAGTCAGGGCAGCAATCAGCCCCAGCATTTT. Translated, it gives CASSLSQGSNQPQHF.

V usage is TRBV5-1 and J usage is TRBJ1-3; 8 bases map to TRBD1. The J segment lost 2 bases and the V segment lost 1 base, leaving 5 bases of the junction unmatched. Germline CDR1 SGHRS, CDR2 YFSETQ. The CDR3 extends over 16 amino acids. CDR3: CASSLRPTGAGNTIYF. The CDR3 DNA reads TGCGCCAGCAGCTTGAGGCCGACAGGGGCTGGAAACACCATATATTTT. The complete variable domain, with remaining parts taken from reference TRBV5-1 and TRBJ1-3, reads KAGVTQTPRYLIKTRGQQVTLSCSPISGHRSVSWYQQTPGQGLQFLFEYFSETQRNKGNFPGRFSGRQFSNSRSEMNVSTLELGDSALYLCASSLRPTGAGNTIYFGEGSWLTVV.

The chain recombines TRBV29-1 with TRBJ1-3, with 8 bases that match TRBD1. Germline V CDR1 and CDR2: SQVTM, ANQGSEA. Unmatched junction bases numbered 0, after V lost 4 bases and J lost 1 base. The CDR3 is 13 amino acids. CDR3 sequence reads: CSVGTGSGNTIYF. The DNA for the CDR3 is TGCAGCGTTGGGACAGGGTCTGGAAACACCATATATTTT.

J is TRBJ1-3 and V is TRBV5-4; 9 bases line up with TRBD1. The CDR3 is 19 residues long. Germline CDR1 and CDR2: SGHNT and YYREEE (reference sequence). Losses at the gene ends were 1 base for V and 0 bases for J; bases not matched to a gene: 11. DNA of the CDR3: TGTGCCAGCAGCTTGATTGGGACAGGGCCACTTAGCTCTGGAAACACCATATATTTT. Protein sequence: CASSLIGTGPLSSGNTIYF.

This clone was seen only once. The V and J genes are TRBV1 and TRBJ2-7; no check of the table's D call, TRBD2, against the DNA was made. TRBV1 is recorded as a pseudogene. This CDR3 region has 15 residues. The CDR3 loop is CTSSQEVAGGYEQYV. CDR3 nucleotides: TGCACCAGCAGCCAAGAGGTCGCGGGGGGCTACGAGCAGTACGTC.

The rearrangement links TRBV5-6 to TRBJ2-6, with D perhaps matching TRBD1 (6 bases). Germline CDR1 SGHDT, CDR2 YYEEEE. The CDR3 covers 19 residues. The V end lost 0 bases, the J end lost 0 bases, and 16 bases lay between the germline ends. The CDR3 spells CASSLATQGISSGANVLTF. The DNA of the CDR3 is TGTGCCAGCAGCTTGGCCACCCAGGGGATAAGCTCTGGGGCCAACGTCCTGACTTTC. Variable domain in full (rest from reference TRBV5-6 and TRBJ2-6): DAGVTQSPTHLIKTRGQQVTLRCSPKSGHDTVSWYQQALGQGPQFIFQYYEEEERQRGNFPDRFSGHQFPNYSSELNVNALLLGDSALYLCASSLATQGISSGANVLTFGAGSRLTVL.

This clone was counted once. V is TRBV10-3 and J is TRBJ1-1; D remains ambiguous. V was shortened by 0 bases and J by 1 base, with 6 bases between the two germline ends. The length of the CDR3 is 14 residues. Per germline, CDR1 ENHRY and CDR2 SYGVKD. CDR3 sequence (DNA): TGTGCCATCAGTGAGTCGGGAGGGAACACTGAAGCTTTCTTT. Protein: CAISESGGNTEAFF.

V is TRBV5-6 and J is TRBJ2-3, with TRBD1 matching over 7 bases. Germline lookup yields CDR1 SGHDT and CDR2 YYEEEE. The ends lost 2 bases at V and 0 bases at J; junction bases unmatched: 0. The CDR3 loop spans 14 amino acids. The CDR3 DNA follows: TGTGCCAGCAGCTTACAGGGGAGCACAGATACGCAGTATTTT. Translation: CASSLQGSTDTQYF.

The rearrangement uses TRBV7-2 and TRBJ2-5, with D perhaps TRBD2 (5 bases). Trimming pared 10 bases from V and 5 bases from J, leaving 17 bases between. This CDR3 has 13 residues. CDR1 is SGHTA, CDR2 FQGNSA, per germline. The CDR3 sequence: CATAPRRLETQYF. The CDR3 DNA is TGTGCCACCGCACCGAGGAGGCTGGAGACCCAGTACTTC.